A single sample gave rise to the 24 T cell receptor beta chains below, sequenced in a study of PD-1 blockade in classical Hodgkin lymphoma. Every patient experienced relapse after autologous stem cell transplantation, and brentuximab vedotin exposure varied. Here immunoSEQ multiplex PCR was the method, and the copy in TCRdb shows in-frame clones only, minus some. Here the sample spans some 100,000 clones, 80% to 95% being singletons. The material sequenced was peripheral blood mononuclear cells (PBMCs), taken at baseline. The receptors were gathered from a human donor with classical Hodgkin lymphoma.

The rearrangement links TRBV28 to TRBJ2-1; 11 positions agree with TRBD2. Germline CDR1 and CDR2: MDHEN and SYDVKM. V lost 6 bases and J lost 4; bases outside the gene matches: 11. The CDR3 sequence is 17 residues long. CDR3 sequence (DNA): TGTGCCAGCAGGCCCCCTAGCGGGAGGAAGAATTACAATGAGCAGTTCTTC. Translation gives CASRPPSGRKNYNEQFF.

This sequence joins TRBV5-1 and TRBJ1-3; possible D gene TRBD1, 5 bases. The CDR3 is made up of 16 amino acids. Germline CDR1 reads SGHRS; CDR2 reads YFSETQ. Trimming shortened V by 4 bases and J by 0 bases, and 14 bases separated the two germline ends. CDR3 nucleotides: TGCGCCAGCAGCAGAACCGGGACCGGCTCTGGAAACACCATATATTTT. Its translation: CASSRTGTGSGNTIYF.

The gene calls are TRBV28 and TRBJ2-7; TRBD1 agrees at 7 bases. The CDR3 runs to 14 residues. Germline lookup yields CDR1 MDHEN and CDR2 SYDVKM. V was clipped by 1 base and J by 2 bases; unmatched bases: 2. The CDR3 is CASSLLGQTYEQYF. CDR3 coding DNA: TGTGCCAGCAGTTTATTGGGACAGACCTACGAGCAGTACTTC.

This clone was detected once. The chain combines TRBV19 with TRBJ1-1, with a weak D call TRBD1 (6 bases). Trimming removed 3 bases at V and 1 base at J, with 6 bases between. This CDR3 has 13 residues. The germline V gene has CDR1 LNHDA and CDR2 SQIVND (reference sequence). CDR3 sequence (DNA): TGTGCCAGTAGTATCAGGGGGAACACTGAAGCTTTCTTT. Amino acids: CASSIRGNTEAFF.

The chain links TRBV5-1 to TRBJ1-3, with unresolved D. The V end lost 0 bases, the J end lost 0 bases, and 10 bases lay between the germline ends. This CDR3 is built from 16 residues. The germline gives CDR1 SGHRS, CDR2 YFSETQ. CDR3 protein: CASSLARGFSGNTIYF. The CDR3 nucleotides read TGCGCCAGCAGCTTGGCCCGAGGGTTCTCTGGAAACACCATATATTTT.

To note about this clone: An end of the junction does not agree with germline; a read error may underlie this. This chain uses TRBV5-1 with TRBJ1-1, with D uncertain. Germline lookup yields CDR1 SGHRS and CDR2 YFSETQ. The CDR3 covers 13 residues. CDR3 in amino acids: CASTDQLNTKAFF. As DNA, the CDR3 is TGCGCCAGCACGGATCAGTTAAACACTAAAGCTTTCTTT.

This clone appeared many times. The rearrangement uses TRBV5-6 and TRBJ1-1; D is unclear. The V end lost 4 bases, the J end lost 2 bases, and 18 bases lay between the germline ends. Germline assignment: CDR1 SGHDT and CDR2 YYEEEE. The CDR3 is 16 residues long. DNA of the CDR3: TGTGCCAGCAGCCCACGCCCGGCAGCGTCCAACACTGAAGCTTTCTTT. This sequence encodes CASSPRPAASNTEAFF.

The chain uses TRBV5-1 and TRBJ2-3; 10 bases line up with TRBD2. The CDR3 is made up of 16 amino acids. The junction had 7 bases not matched to a gene; V was cut back by 4 bases and J by 2 bases. Germline CDR1 and CDR2: SGHRS and YFSETQ. The CDR3 nucleotides are TGCGCCAGCAGCCCCTTAGCGGGAGGAATCACAGATACGCAGTATTTT. Encoded protein: CASSPLAGGITDTQYF. Together with reference TRBV5-1 and TRBJ2-3, the CDR3 gives the full variable domain: KAGVTQTPRYLIKTRGQQVTLSCSPISGHRSVSWYQQTPGQGLQFLFEYFSETQRNKGNFPGRFSGRQFSNSRSEMNVSTLELGDSALYLCASSPLAGGITDTQYFGPGTRLTVL.

The genes are TRBV19 and TRBJ1-3; D gene unclear. The CDR3 is 17 residues long. The V end was cut by 5 bases, the J end by 0 bases, with 17 bases between. CDR1 is LNHDA and CDR2 is SQIVND in the germline V gene (reference sequence). In DNA, the CDR3 is TGTGCCAGTAGTGCTACCCGCCTTGACCGCTCTGGAAACACCATATATTTT. It yields the protein CASSATRLDRSGNTIYF.

The sample holds one count of this clone. The chain recombines TRBV25-1 with TRBJ2-7; D is perhaps TRBD2 (6 bases). The CDR3 is 14 residues long. Trimming removed 6 bases at V and 3 bases at J, with 15 bases between. In germline, CDR1 is MGHDK, CDR2 SYGVNS. The DNA of the CDR3 is TGTGCCAGCAGGCCTTATGGGCGGGACTACGAGCAGTACTTC. It codes for CASRPYGRDYEQYF.

The chain recombines TRBV27 with TRBJ2-7, with 9 bases fitting TRBD1. The CDR3 consists of 15 residues. V gave up 5 bases and J gave up 3 bases; unmatched junction bases: 8. CDR1 is MNHEY and CDR2 is SMNVEV in the germline V gene (reference sequence). In DNA form, the CDR3 reads TGTGCCAGCAGTCCACTCGGGACAGGGCACTACGAGCAGTACTTC. Translation gives CASSPLGTGHYEQYF.

J is TRBJ1-2 and V is TRBV11-2; D is possibly TRBD1 (6 bases). Trimming left V 11 bases short and J 7 bases short, with 23 bases between. The CDR3 runs 14 residues. Per germline, CDR1 SGHAT and CDR2 FQNNGV. This chain's CDR3 is CAAPRSSGEGGYTF. Written as DNA, the CDR3 is TGTGCCGCACCCCGGAGTTCAGGGGAGGGTGGCTACACCTTC.

The chain is built from TRBV5-1 and TRBJ2-2; D tentatively reads TRBD1 or TRBD2 (5 bases each). Trimming cost V 0 bases and J 5 bases, with 11 bases left between them. CDR3 length equals 15 residues. Per germline, CDR1 SGHRS and CDR2 YFSETQ. The CDR3 sequence: CASSLGGPGTGELFF. As DNA, the CDR3 is TGCGCCAGCAGCTTGGGGGGACCGGGGACCGGGGAGCTGTTTTTT. Drawing the rest from reference TRBV5-1 and TRBJ2-2, the complete variable domain is KAGVTQTPRYLIKTRGQQVTLSCSPISGHRSVSWYQQTPGQGLQFLFEYFSETQRNKGNFPGRFSGRQFSNSRSEMNVSTLELGDSALYLCASSLGGPGTGELFFGEGSRLTVL.

This clone was seen a single time. The V gene is TRBV6-5, the J gene TRBJ2-7; possible D gene TRBD1, 6 bases. Germline V lookup: CDR1 MNHEY, CDR2 SVGAGI. V lost 6 bases to trimming and J lost 4 bases, with 10 bases between them. This CDR3 has 12 amino acids. The DNA for the CDR3 is TGTGCCAGCAGCCTCCAGGGGTACGAGCAGTACTTC. Encoded protein: CASSLQGYEQYF.

This sequence joins TRBV6-1 and TRBJ2-1; D not certain. Trimming took off 4 bases at V and 2 bases at J, with 9 bases between the two ends. The CDR3 runs to 14 residues. Germline values: CDR1 MNHNS, CDR2 SASEGT. In DNA, the CDR3 is TGTGCCAGCAGTGGCGACTCTACCTACAATGAGCAGTTCTTC. Amino acids: CASSGDSTYNEQFF.

This rearrangement joins TRBV5-4 to TRBJ1-4; 7 bases align to TRBD1. Germline CDR1 is SGHNT and CDR2 is YYREEE (reference sequence). J was trimmed by 2 bases and V by 2 bases; bases with no gene match: 3. This CDR3 spans 15 amino acids. The CDR3 reads CASSFPGQTNEKLFF. The CDR3 DNA reads as TGTGCCAGCAGCTTCCCGGGACAGACTAATGAAAAACTGTTTTTT. Filled out from reference TRBV5-4 and TRBJ1-4, the complete variable domain reads ETGVTQSPTHLIKTRGQQVTLRCSSQSGHNTVSWYQQALGQGPQFIFQYYREEENGRGNFPPRFSGLQFPNYSSELNVNALELDDSALYLCASSFPGQTNEKLFFGSGTQLSVL.

The chain links TRBV14 to TRBJ2-7; 8 bases agree with TRBD2. Per germline, CDR1 SGHDN and CDR2 FVKESK. V gave up 2 bases and J gave up 1 base; unmatched junction bases: 4. This CDR3 comprises 15 residues. CDR3 sequence: CASSQRASGSYEQYF. CDR3 nucleotide sequence: TGTGCCAGCAGCCAACGGGCTAGCGGGTCCTACGAGCAGTACTTC. The full variable domain, in which reference TRBV14 and TRBJ2-7 provide the parts outside the CDR3, is EAGVTQFPSHSVIEKGQTVTLRCDPISGHDNLYWYRRVMGKEIKFLLHFVKESKQDESGMPNNRFLAERTGGTYSTLKVQPAELEDSGVYFCASSQRASGSYEQYFGPGTRLTVT.

The chain has TRBV9 and TRBJ1-2; 7 bases fit TRBD1. CDR3 length: 15 residues. Germline V CDR1 and CDR2: SGDLS, YYNGEE. V was pared by 5 bases and J by 4 bases, with 11 bases of the junction left unmatched. CDR3 in DNA: TGTGCCAGCAGGGCCGGGACAGCGACCGGCTATGGCTACACCTTC. Translation gives CASRAGTATGYGYTF.

This rearrangement joins TRBV19 to TRBJ1-5; tentative D call: TRBD1 (5 bases). This CDR3 is built from 13 residues. Trimming shortened V by 0 bases and J by 11 bases, and 11 bases separated the two germline ends. Germline CDR1 is LNHDA and CDR2 is SQIVND (reference sequence). CDR3 residues: CASSIDQGGAQHF. The CDR3 DNA is TGTGCCAGTAGTATAGATCAAGGAGGGGCCCAGCATTTT.

The V call is TRBV6-5, the J call TRBJ1-5, with 9 bases fitting TRBD1. Germline loops: CDR1 MNHEY, CDR2 SVGAGI. The CDR3 is 14 amino acids. V was clipped by 6 bases and J by 5 bases; unmatched bases: 5. The CDR3: CASRSGTGYQPQHF. CDR3 in DNA: TGTGCCAGCAGGTCCGGGACAGGGTATCAGCCCCAGCATTTT.

V is TRBV4-1 and J is TRBJ2-2; tentatively, D is TRBD2 (6 bases). Germline CDR1 reads MGHRA; CDR2 reads YSYEKL. V was cut by 2 bases and J by 0 bases, with 19 bases left in between. The CDR3 extends over 19 amino acids. CDR3 bases: TGCGCCAGCAGCCAACCAGGCATGGAGGGTCAACCGAACACCGGGGAGCTGTTTTTT. This gives the protein CASSQPGMEGQPNTGELFF.

The chain employs TRBV28 and TRBJ2-7; TRBD1 aligns across 7 bases. CDR3 length: 14 amino acids. Germline CDR1 MDHEN, CDR2 SYDVKM. The trim removed 7 bases at V and 0 bases at J, leaving 6 bases unmatched. CDR3 bases: TGTGCCAGCACTATCGACAGGGACTCCTACGAGCAGTACTTC. As protein: CASTIDRDSYEQYF.

The chain recombines TRBV27 with TRBJ1-6; 7 positions match TRBD1. The ends lost 5 bases at V and 8 bases at J; junction bases unmatched: 3. Germline V gene sequence: CDR1 MNHEY, CDR2 SMNVEV (reference sequence). This CDR3 region has 13 residues. The DNA of the CDR3 is TGTGCCAGCAGTCAGGGGGTCCATTCACCCCTCCACTTT. It translates to CASSQGVHSPLHF.

The rearrangement uses TRBV10-2 and TRBJ2-7; 10 nucleotides agree with TRBD1. This CDR3 is 16 amino acids long. The V segment lost 4 bases and the J segment 3 bases; nucleotides outside the gene matches: 9. Germline V lookup: CDR1 WSHSY, CDR2 SAAADI. The CDR3 region is CASSGLGTGVFYEQYF. DNA for the CDR3: TGCGCCAGCAGTGGCCTCGGGACAGGGGTTTTCTACGAGCAGTACTTC.